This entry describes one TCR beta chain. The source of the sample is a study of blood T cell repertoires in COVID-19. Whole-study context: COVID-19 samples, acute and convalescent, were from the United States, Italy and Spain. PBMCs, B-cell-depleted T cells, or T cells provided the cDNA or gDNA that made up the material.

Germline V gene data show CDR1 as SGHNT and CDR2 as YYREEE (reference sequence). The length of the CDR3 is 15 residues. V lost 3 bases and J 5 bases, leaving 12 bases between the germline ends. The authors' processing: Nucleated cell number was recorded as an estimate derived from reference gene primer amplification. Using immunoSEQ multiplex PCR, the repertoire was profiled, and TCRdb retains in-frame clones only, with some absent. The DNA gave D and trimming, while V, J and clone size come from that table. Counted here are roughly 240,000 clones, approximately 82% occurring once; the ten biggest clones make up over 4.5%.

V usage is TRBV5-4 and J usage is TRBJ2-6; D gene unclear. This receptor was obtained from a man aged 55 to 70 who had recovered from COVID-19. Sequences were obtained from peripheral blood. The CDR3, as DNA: TGTGCCAGCAGCTCCCCGTCGGGTAGGGCCAACGTCCTGACTTTC. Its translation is CASSSPSGRANVLTF.